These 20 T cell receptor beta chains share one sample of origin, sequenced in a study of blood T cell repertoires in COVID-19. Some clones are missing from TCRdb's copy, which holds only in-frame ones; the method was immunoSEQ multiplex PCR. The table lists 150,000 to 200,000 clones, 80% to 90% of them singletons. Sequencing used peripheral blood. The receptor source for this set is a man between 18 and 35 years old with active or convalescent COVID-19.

Here the CDR3 reads CASSAGLGGGETQYF. For the CDR3, the DNA is TGTGCCAGCAGCGCGGGACTAGGTGGCGGAGAGACCCAGTACTTC. The chain carries TRBV9 and TRBJ2-5, with 8 nucleotides matching TRBD2. Germline lookup yields CDR1 SGDLS and CDR2 YYNGEE. Losses at the gene ends were 3 bases for V and 4 bases for J; bases not matched to a gene: 8. The CDR3 has 15 residues.

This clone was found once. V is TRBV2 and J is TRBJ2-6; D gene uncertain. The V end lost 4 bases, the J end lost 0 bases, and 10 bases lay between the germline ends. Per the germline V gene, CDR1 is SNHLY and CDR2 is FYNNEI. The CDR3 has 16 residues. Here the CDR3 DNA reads TGTGCCAGCAGTGGAGGTTCGTACTCTGGGGCCAACGTCCTGACTTTC. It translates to CASSGGSYSGANVLTF.

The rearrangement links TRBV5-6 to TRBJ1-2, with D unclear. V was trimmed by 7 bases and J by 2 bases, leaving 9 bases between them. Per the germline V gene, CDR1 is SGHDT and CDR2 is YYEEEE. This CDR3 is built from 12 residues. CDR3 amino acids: CASGLYNYGYTF. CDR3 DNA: TGTGCCAGCGGACTATACAACTATGGCTACACCTTC.

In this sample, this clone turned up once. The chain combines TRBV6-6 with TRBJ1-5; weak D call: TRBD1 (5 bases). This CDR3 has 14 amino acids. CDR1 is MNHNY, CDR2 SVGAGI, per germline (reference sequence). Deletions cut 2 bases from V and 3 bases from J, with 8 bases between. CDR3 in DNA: TGTGCCAGCAGTTACGGGGGGTCCAATCAGCCCCAGCATTTT. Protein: CASSYGGSNQPQHF.

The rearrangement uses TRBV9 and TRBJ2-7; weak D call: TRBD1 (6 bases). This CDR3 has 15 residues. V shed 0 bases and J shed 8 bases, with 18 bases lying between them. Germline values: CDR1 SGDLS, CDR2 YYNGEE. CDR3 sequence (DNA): TGTGCCAGCAGCGTAGAGGGGGAAGACCCAGCTAAGCAGTACTTC. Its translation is CASSVEGEDPAKQYF.

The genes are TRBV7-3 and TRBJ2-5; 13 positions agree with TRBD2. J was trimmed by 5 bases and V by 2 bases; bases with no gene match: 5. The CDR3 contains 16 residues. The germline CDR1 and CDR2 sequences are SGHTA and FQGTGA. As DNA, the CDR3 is TGTGCCAGCAGCTTAGGACTAGCGGGAGTCGAGGAGACCCAGTACTTC. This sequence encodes CASSLGLAGVEETQYF.

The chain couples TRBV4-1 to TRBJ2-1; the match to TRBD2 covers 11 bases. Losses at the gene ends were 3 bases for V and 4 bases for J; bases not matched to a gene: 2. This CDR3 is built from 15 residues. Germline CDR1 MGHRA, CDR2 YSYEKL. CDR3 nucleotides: TGCGCCAGCAGCCAGGGACTAGCGGATTACAATGAGCAGTTCTTC. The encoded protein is CASSQGLADYNEQFF.

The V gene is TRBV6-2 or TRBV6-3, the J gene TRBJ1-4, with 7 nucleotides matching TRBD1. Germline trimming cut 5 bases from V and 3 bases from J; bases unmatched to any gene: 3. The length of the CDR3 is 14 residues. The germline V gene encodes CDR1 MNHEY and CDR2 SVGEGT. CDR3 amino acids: CASSTGTANEKLFF. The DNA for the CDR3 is TGTGCCAGCAGTACCGGGACAGCTAATGAAAAACTGTTTTTT.

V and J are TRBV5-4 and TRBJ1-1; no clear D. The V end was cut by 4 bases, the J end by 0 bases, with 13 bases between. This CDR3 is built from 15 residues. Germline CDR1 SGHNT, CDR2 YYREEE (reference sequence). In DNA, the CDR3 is TGTGCCAGCAGCCCCGGAGGTGGCGTGAACACTGAAGCTTTCTTT. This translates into CASSPGGGVNTEAFF.

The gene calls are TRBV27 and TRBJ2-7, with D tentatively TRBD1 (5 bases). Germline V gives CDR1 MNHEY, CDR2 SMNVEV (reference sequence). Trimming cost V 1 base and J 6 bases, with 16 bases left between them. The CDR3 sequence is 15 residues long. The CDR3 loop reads CASSLYPEPRVEQYF. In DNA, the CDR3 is TGTGCCAGCAGTTTATACCCCGAGCCCAGGGTCGAGCAGTACTTC.

The CDR3 nucleotides are TGTGCCAGCAGCGGCGACGTCAGGGGTGGGCACTATGGCTACACCTTC. Translation gives CASSGDVRGGHYGYTF. The chain combines TRBV9 with TRBJ1-2, with D possibly TRBD1 on 6 matching bases. The CDR3 loop spans 16 amino acids. Trimming removed 3 bases from V and 3 bases from J, with 18 bases in between. CDR1 SGDLS and CDR2 YYNGEE come from the germline V gene. Supplemented by reference TRBV9 and TRBJ1-2, the full variable domain reads DSGVTQTPKHLITATGQRVTLRCSPRSGDLSVYWYQQSLDQGLQFLIQYYNGEERAKGNILERFSAQQFPDLHSELNLSSLELGDSALYFCASSGDVRGGHYGYTFGSGTRLTVV.

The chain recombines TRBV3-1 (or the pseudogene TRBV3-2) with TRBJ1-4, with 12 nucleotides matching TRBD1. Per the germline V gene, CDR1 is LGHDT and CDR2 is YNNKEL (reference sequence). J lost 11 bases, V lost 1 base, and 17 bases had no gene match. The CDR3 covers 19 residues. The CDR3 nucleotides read TGTGCCAGCAGCCAAGTTTCCGGGACAGGGGGCGCGTTTTCAAGGAAACTGTTTTTT. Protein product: CASSQVSGTGGAFSRKLFF.

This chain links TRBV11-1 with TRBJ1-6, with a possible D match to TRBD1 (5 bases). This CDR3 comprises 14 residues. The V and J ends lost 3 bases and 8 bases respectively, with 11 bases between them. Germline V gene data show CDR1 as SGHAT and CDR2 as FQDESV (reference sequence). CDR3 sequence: CASSLQGADSPLHF. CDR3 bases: TGTGCCAGCAGCTTGCAGGGTGCGGATTCACCCCTCCACTTT.

This CDR3 reads CASSLLGSQGEKLFF. The CDR3 region has the DNA TGTGCCAGCAGTTTATTAGGTTCCCAGGGTGAAAAACTGTTTTTT. The chain combines TRBV27 with TRBJ1-4; D possibly corresponds to TRBD1 (5 bases). The germline V gene encodes CDR1 MNHEY and CDR2 SMNVEV (reference sequence). Trimming removed 1 base from V and 7 bases from J, with 13 bases in between. This CDR3 contains 15 residues.

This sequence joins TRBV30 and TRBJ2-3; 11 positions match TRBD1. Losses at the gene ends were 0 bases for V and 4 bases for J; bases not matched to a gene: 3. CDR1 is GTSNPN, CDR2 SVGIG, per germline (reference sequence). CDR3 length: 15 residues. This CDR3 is CAWSVGQGAADTQYF. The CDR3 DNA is TGTGCCTGGAGTGTCGGACAGGGGGCCGCAGATACGCAGTATTTT.

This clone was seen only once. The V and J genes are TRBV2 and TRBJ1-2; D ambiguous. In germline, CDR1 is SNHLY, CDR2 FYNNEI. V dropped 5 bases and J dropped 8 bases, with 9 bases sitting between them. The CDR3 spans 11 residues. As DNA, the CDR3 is TGTGCCAGCAGTTCCACGGTCGGCTACACCTTC. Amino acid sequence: CASSSTVGYTF.

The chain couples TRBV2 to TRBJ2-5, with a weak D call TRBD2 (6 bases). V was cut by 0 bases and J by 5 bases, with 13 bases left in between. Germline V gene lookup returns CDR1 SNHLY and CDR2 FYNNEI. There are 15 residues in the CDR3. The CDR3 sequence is CASSEAEGGGETQYF. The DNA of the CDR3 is TGTGCCAGCAGTGAAGCGGAGGGAGGCGGGGAGACCCAGTACTTC.

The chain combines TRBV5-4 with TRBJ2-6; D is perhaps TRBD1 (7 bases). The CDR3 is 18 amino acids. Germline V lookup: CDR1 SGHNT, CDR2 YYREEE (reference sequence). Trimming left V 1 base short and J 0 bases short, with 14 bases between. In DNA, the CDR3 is TGTGCCAGCAGCTTGCGGCCAGGGGGGAGCTCTGGGGCCAACGTCCTGACTTTC. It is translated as CASSLRPGGSSGANVLTF. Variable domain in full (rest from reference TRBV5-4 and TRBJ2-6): ETGVTQSPTHLIKTRGQQVTLRCSSQSGHNTVSWYQQALGQGPQFIFQYYREEENGRGNFPPRFSGLQFPNYSSELNVNALELDDSALYLCASSLRPGGSSGANVLTFGAGSRLTVL.

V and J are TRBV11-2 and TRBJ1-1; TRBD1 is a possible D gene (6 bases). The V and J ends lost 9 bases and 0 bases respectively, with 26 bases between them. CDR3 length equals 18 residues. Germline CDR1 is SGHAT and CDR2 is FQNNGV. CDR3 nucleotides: TGTGCCAGTCTTGGGCCCCCCGGACAGCTTACCATGAACACTGAAGCTTTCTTT. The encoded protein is CASLGPPGQLTMNTEAFF.

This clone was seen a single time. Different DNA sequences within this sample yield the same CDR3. CDR3 bases: TGCGCCAGCAGCTTGGAACAGGGCTATGGCTACACCTTC. Its protein product is CASSLEQGYGYTF. The genes are TRBV5-1 and TRBJ1-2, with D perhaps TRBD1 (6 bases). The CDR3 totals 13 residues. Trimming removed 0 bases from V and 4 bases from J, with 7 bases in between. The germline gives CDR1 SGHRS, CDR2 YFSETQ. Combining the CDR3 with reference TRBV5-1 and TRBJ1-2 gives the whole variable domain KAGVTQTPRYLIKTRGQQVTLSCSPISGHRSVSWYQQTPGQGLQFLFEYFSETQRNKGNFPGRFSGRQFSNSRSEMNVSTLELGDSALYLCASSLEQGYGYTFGSGTRLTVV.